This entry lists 16 T cell receptor beta chains sequenced from one sample in a study of cytomegalovirus exposure and HLA in healthy donors. TCRdb keeps only in-frame clones here, not all; method: immunoSEQ multiplex PCR. The sample carries 200,000 to 300,000 clones, less than 95% recorded once. Sequencing was carried out using PBMCs. These receptors originate from a woman in her thirties in good health and CMV-seronegative.

This chain connects TRBV28 to TRBJ2-7; D call uncertain. This CDR3 spans 12 amino acids. From germline, CDR1 is MDHEN and CDR2 SYDVKM. Trimming took 4 bases from V and 12 from J, leaving 16 bases between them. CDR3 nucleotides: TGTGCCAGCAGTTCCCTGGGGTGGCCCCTGTACTTC. Translation: CASSSLGWPLYF.

This clone has a single count. The V and J genes are TRBV4-1 and TRBJ1-1; tentatively, D is TRBD1 (5 bases). V was shortened by 2 bases and J by 4 bases, with 20 bases between the two germline ends. This CDR3 comprises 17 residues. Germline V gives CDR1 MGHRA, CDR2 YSYEKL. The CDR3, as DNA: TGCGCCAGCAGCCAACCTACCCCCGGGGCCGGCGGCACTGAAGCTTTCTTT. It specifies CASSQPTPGAGGTEAFF.

The chain uses TRBV27 and TRBJ2-2, with D hard to call. Deletions cut 2 bases from V and 2 bases from J, with 6 bases between. Germline lookup yields CDR1 MNHEY and CDR2 SMNVEV (reference sequence). The CDR3 totals 14 residues. CDR3: CASSLTYNTGELFF. In nucleotides, the CDR3 is TGTGCCAGCAGTTTAACCTACAACACCGGGGAGCTGTTTTTT.

This chain uses TRBV10-3 with TRBJ2-5, with D possibly matching TRBD2 (5 bases). The CDR3 spans 10 residues. V was cut by 8 bases and J by 5 bases, with 6 bases left in between. Germline assignment: CDR1 ENHRY and CDR2 SYGVKD. The chain's CDR3 is CAIGEETQYF. The CDR3 DNA is TGTGCCATCGGGGAGGAGACCCAGTACTTC.

Turning to this clone: Other DNA sequences in the sample encode the same CDR3. The chain joins TRBV9 to TRBJ2-5; D unresolved. V lost 0 bases to trimming and J lost 2 bases, with 8 bases between them. The V gene's germline CDR1 is SGDLS and CDR2 YYNGEE. The CDR3 spans 14 residues. CDR3 nucleotides: TGTGCCAGCAGCGTAGCTGGAGTACAAGAGACCCAGTACTTC. It is translated as CASSVAGVQETQYF.

The rearrangement uses TRBV19 and TRBJ2-7; D is tentatively TRBD1 or TRBD2 (6 bases each). This CDR3 has 15 residues. Trimming cost V 7 bases and J 3 bases, with 19 bases left between them. Germline CDR1 and CDR2: LNHDA and SQIVND (reference sequence). CDR3 loop: CASTPGAGQVYEQYF. CDR3 coding DNA: TGTGCCAGTACCCCTGGGGCGGGACAAGTCTACGAGCAGTACTTC.

CDR3 nucleotide sequence: TGTGCCAGTCGTGACAGGAGTCAGCGGGCTTTCTTT. It codes for CASRDRSQRAFF. The chain links TRBV19 to TRBJ1-1, with D tentatively TRBD1 (6 bases). This CDR3 region has 12 residues. Germline V gene data show CDR1 as LNHDA and CDR2 as SQIVND (reference sequence). V dropped 8 bases and J dropped 11 bases, with 18 bases sitting between them.

The chain has TRBV9 and TRBJ1-5; no reliable D call. Germline-derived CDR1 and CDR2 are SGDLS and YYNGEE. Trimming cost V 3 bases and J 0 bases, with 10 bases left between them. The CDR3 loop spans 15 amino acids. The CDR3 sequence: CASSAGPNSNQPQHF. DNA for the CDR3: TGTGCCAGCAGCGCCGGCCCCAATAGCAATCAGCCCCAGCATTTT.

The chain couples TRBV5-1 to TRBJ2-1; possibly TRBD2 for D (5 bases). This CDR3 is built from 17 residues. V shed 0 bases and J shed 0 bases, with 13 bases lying between them. Germline loops: CDR1 SGHRS, CDR2 YFSETQ. CDR3 nucleotide sequence: TGCGCCAGCAGCTTGGGACTCAGAGGGAGCTCCTACAATGAGCAGTTCTTC. Protein sequence: CASSLGLRGSSYNEQFF. Together with reference TRBV5-1 and TRBJ2-1, the CDR3 gives the full variable domain: KAGVTQTPRYLIKTRGQQVTLSCSPISGHRSVSWYQQTPGQGLQFLFEYFSETQRNKGNFPGRFSGRQFSNSRSEMNVSTLELGDSALYLCASSLGLRGSSYNEQFFGPGTRLTVL.

The chain uses TRBV29-1 and TRBJ2-7; D gene ambiguous. V dropped 4 bases and J dropped 0 bases, with 13 bases sitting between them. The CDR3 length is 14 residues. CDR1 and CDR2 from the germline V gene are SQVTM and ANQGSEA. The CDR3 DNA sequence: TGCAGCGTTGTTCCAGGTCCGTACTCCTACGAGCAGTACTTC. Residues: CSVVPGPYSYEQYF.

CDR3 in amino acids: CASSQTLKTGELFF. The CDR3 nucleotides read TGTGCCAGCAGCCAAACGCTGAAAACCGGGGAGCTGTTTTTT. This rearrangement joins TRBV14 to TRBJ2-2; D is unclear. This CDR3 spans 14 amino acids. Germline V gene lookup returns CDR1 SGHDN and CDR2 FVKESK. V shed 2 bases and J shed 5 bases, with 9 bases lying between them.

V usage is TRBV18 and J usage is TRBJ2-3, with D unclear. Trimming took off 0 bases at V and 6 bases at J, with 19 bases between the two ends. Germline-derived CDR1 and CDR2 are KGHSH and LQKENI. The CDR3 length is 17 residues. The CDR3 is CASSPPAATPWADTQYF. In DNA form, the CDR3 reads TGTGCCAGCTCACCACCGGCGGCCACCCCCTGGGCCGATACGCAGTATTTT.

This clone was detected only a few times. This rearrangement joins TRBV7-9 to TRBJ1-2; D unclear. Germline V CDR1 and CDR2: SEHNR, FQNEAQ (reference sequence). The CDR3 totals 13 residues. The ends were cut back, 5 bases at V and 4 bases at J, with 11 bases in the middle. The CDR3 coding sequence is TGTGCCAGCAGCCCCGTAAAGACCTATGGCTACACCTTC. This codes for CASSPVKTYGYTF. The full variable domain, in which reference TRBV7-9 and TRBJ1-2 provide the parts outside the CDR3, is DTGVSQNPRHKITKRGQNVTFRCDPISEHNRLYWYRQTLGQGPEFLTYFQNEAQLEKSRLLSDRFSAERPKGSFSTLEIQRTEQGDSAMYLCASSPVKTYGYTFGSGTRLTVV.

The rearrangement links TRBV11-3 to TRBJ2-7, with D possibly matching TRBD1 (5 bases). V was clipped by 5 bases and J by 4 bases, with 9 bases between them. CDR1 is SGHNT, CDR2 YENEEA, per germline. CDR3 length: 12 amino acids. CDR3 in amino acids: CASSPDSYEQYF. The CDR3 nucleotides are TGTGCCAGCAGCCCTGACAGTTACGAGCAGTACTTC. Complete variable domain (other parts from reference TRBV11-3 and TRBJ2-7): EAGVVQSPRYKIIEKKQPVAFWCNPISGHNTLYWYLQNLGQGPELLIRYENEEAVDDSQLPKDRFSAERLKGVDSTLKIQPAELGDSAVYLCASSPDSYEQYFGPGTRLTVT.

The chain is built from TRBV15 and TRBJ2-3; TRBD2 aligns across 9 bases. Trimming cost V 1 base and J 3 bases; bases outside gene matches: 11. Germline CDR1 and CDR2: LNHNV and YYDKDF (reference sequence). The CDR3 runs to 18 residues. The CDR3 spells CATSRGRGSGRRTDTQYF. CDR3 in DNA: TGTGCCACCAGCAGAGGGAGGGGTAGCGGGAGAAGGACAGATACGCAGTATTTT.

This chain links TRBV7-2 with TRBJ2-1, with D possibly called TRBD1 or TRBD2 (5 bases each). The V gene lost 5 bases and the J gene lost 3 bases, with 23 bases spanning the gap. This CDR3 is 18 amino acids long. CDR1 is SGHTA and CDR2 is FQGNSA in the germline V gene. The CDR3 region is CASSPRAVGQGYYNEQFF. The CDR3 bases are TGTGCCAGCAGCCCTCGAGCGGTAGGGCAGGGATACTACAATGAGCAGTTCTTC.